This T cell receptor beta chain was sequenced during a study of CD8 T cells in ankylosing spondylitis. Germline V gene lookup returns CDR1 LNHNV and CDR2 YYDKDF (reference sequence). Trimming took 3 bases from V and 5 from J; bases not matched to a gene: 4. The CDR3 is made up of 14 amino acids. TCRdb redid the calling of the 5' RACE reads with MiXCR, one entry per CDR3 protein. The table records 450,000 to 550,000 distinct CDR3 sequences, about 5.7% of them present only once. Only a few counts were recorded for this clonotype. Its antigen is still unknown. Study findings and constraints: Ankylosing spondylitis blood appeared to be characterized by a TCR beta motif of 8 or 9 highly homologous variants.

Sequenced input: blood, either unsorted or a sorted T cell fraction (not recorded which). The receptor was isolated from a male donor with ankylosing spondylitis. The J gene is TRBJ1-2, the V gene TRBV15; 9 bases agree with TRBD1. CDR3 protein: CATSRPGTGYGYTF. The CDR3 bases are TGTGCCACCAGCAGGCCGGGGACAGGGTATGGCTACACCTTC.